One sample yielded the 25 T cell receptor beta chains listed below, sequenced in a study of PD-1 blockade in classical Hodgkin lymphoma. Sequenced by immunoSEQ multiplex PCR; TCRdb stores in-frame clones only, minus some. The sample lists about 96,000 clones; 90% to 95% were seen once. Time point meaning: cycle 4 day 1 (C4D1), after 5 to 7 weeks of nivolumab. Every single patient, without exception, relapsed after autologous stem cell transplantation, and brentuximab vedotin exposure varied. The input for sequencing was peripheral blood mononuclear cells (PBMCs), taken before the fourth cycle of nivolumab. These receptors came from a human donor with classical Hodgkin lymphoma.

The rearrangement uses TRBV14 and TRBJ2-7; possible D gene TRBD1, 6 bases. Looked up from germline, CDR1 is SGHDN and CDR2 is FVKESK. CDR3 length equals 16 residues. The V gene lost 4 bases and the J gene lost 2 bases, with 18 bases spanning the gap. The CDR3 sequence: CASSLVGTPQTYEQYF. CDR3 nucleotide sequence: TGTGCCAGCAGCCTGGTCGGGACACCACAAACCTACGAGCAGTACTTC.

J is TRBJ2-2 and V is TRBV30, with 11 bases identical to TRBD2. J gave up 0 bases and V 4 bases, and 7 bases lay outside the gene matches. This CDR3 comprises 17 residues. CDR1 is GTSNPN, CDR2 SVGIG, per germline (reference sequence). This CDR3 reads CAWTPPGLAANTGELFF. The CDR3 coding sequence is TGTGCCTGGACCCCTCCGGGACTAGCGGCGAACACCGGGGAGCTGTTTTTT. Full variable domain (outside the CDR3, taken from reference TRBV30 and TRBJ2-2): SQTIHQWPATLVQPVGSPLSLECTVEGTSNPNLYWYRQAAGRGLQLLFYSVGIGQISSEVPQNLSASRPQDRQFILSSKKLLLSDSGFYLCAWTPPGLAANTGELFFGEGSRLTVL.

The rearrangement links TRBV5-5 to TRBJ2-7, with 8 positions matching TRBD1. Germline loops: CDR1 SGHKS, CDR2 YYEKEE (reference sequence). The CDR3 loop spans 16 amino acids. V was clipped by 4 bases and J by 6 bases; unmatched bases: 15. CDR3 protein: CASSRLFQTGDGEQYF. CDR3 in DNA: TGTGCCAGCAGCCGGCTTTTCCAGACAGGGGACGGCGAGCAGTACTTC.

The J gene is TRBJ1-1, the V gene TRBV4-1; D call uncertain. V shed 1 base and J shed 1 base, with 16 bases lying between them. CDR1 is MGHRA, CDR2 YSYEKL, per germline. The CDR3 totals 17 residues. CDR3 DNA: TGCGCCAGCAGCCAAGCCCCCAGCGACATAACGAACACTGAAGCTTTCTTT. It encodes CASSQAPSDITNTEAFF.

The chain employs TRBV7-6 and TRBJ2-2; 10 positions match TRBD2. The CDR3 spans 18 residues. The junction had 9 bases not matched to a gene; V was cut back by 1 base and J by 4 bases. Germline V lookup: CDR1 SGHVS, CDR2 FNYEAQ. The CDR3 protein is CASSLVWLAGESTGELFF. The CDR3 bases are TGTGCCAGCAGCTTAGTGTGGCTAGCGGGAGAGAGCACCGGGGAGCTGTTTTTT.

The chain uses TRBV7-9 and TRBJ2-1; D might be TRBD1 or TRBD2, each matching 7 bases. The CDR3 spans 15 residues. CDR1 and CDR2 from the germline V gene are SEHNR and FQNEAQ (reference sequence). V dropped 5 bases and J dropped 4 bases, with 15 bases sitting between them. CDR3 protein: CASSAAGGEYNEQFF. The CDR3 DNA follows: TGTGCCAGCAGCGCCGCAGGGGGGGAGTACAATGAGCAGTTCTTC.

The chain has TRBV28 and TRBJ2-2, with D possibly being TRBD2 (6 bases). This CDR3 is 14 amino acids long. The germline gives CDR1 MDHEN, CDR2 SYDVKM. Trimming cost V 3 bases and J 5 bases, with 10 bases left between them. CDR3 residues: CASSLGGSTGELFF. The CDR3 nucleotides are TGTGCCAGCAGTTTGGGGGGTAGTACCGGGGAGCTGTTTTTT.

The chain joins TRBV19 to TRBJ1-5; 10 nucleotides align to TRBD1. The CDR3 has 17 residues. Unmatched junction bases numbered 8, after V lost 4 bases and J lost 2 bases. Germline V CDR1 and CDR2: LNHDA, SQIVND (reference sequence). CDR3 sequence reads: CASSTGTGDTGNQPQHF. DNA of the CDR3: TGTGCCAGTAGTACCGGGACAGGGGACACGGGCAATCAGCCCCAGCATTTT.

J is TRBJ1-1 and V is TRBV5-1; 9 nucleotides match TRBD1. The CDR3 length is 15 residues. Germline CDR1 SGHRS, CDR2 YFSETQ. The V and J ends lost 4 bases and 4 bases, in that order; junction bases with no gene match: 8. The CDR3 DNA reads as TGCGCCAGCAGCCAGGGGGACAGGGTTGCCACTGAAGCTTTCTTT. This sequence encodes CASSQGDRVATEAFF.

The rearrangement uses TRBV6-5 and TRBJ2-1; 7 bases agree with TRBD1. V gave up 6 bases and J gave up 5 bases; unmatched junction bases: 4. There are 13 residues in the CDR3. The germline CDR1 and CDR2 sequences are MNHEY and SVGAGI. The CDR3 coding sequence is TGTGCCAGCAGACGACAGGGCCACAATGAGCAGTTCTTC. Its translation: CASRRQGHNEQFF.

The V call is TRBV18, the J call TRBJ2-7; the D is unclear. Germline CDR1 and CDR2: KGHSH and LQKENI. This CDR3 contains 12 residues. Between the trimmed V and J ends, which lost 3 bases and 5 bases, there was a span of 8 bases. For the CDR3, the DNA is TGTGCCAGCTCACCTTATGGGAACGAGCAGTACTTC. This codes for CASSPYGNEQYF.

The CDR3 protein is CASSYLTGELFF. CDR3 DNA: TGTGCCAGCAGCTATCTGACCGGGGAGCTGTTTTTT. The rearrangement uses TRBV7-9 and TRBJ2-2; D gene uncertain. Germline CDR1 and CDR2: SEHNR and FQNEAQ (reference sequence). The CDR3 contains 12 residues. Trimming pared 4 bases from V and 5 bases from J, leaving 5 bases between.

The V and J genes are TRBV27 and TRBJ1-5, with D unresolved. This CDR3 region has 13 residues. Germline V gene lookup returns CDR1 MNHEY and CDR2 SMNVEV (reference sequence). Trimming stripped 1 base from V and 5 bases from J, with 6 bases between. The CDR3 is CASSLYQDQPQHF. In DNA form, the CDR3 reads TGTGCCAGCAGTTTATACCAGGATCAGCCCCAGCATTTT.

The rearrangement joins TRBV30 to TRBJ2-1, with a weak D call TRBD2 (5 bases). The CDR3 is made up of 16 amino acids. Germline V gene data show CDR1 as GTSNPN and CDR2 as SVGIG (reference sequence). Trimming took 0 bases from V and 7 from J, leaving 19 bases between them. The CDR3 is CAWSVRRNSPVNEQFF. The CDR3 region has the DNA TGTGCCTGGAGTGTACGGAGGAACTCACCCGTAAATGAGCAGTTCTTC. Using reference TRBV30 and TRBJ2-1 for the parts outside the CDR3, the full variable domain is SQTIHQWPATLVQPVGSPLSLECTVEGTSNPNLYWYRQAAGRGLQLLFYSVGIGQISSEVPQNLSASRPQDRQFILSSKKLLLSDSGFYLCAWSVRRNSPVNEQFFGPGTRLTVL.

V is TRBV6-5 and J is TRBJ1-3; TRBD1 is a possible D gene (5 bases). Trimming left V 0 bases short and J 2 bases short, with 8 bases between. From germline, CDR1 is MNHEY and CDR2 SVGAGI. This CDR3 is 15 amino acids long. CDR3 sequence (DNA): TGTGCCAGCAGTTACTCTTTGGGACCTGGAAACACCATATATTTT. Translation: CASSYSLGPGNTIYF.

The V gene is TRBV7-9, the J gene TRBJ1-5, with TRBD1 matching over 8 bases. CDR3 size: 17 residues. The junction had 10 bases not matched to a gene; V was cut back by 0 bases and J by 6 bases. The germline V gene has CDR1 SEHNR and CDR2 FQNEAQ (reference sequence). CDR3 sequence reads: CASSLALGQGASQPQHF. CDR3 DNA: TGTGCCAGCAGCTTAGCCTTGGGGCAGGGGGCAAGTCAGCCCCAGCATTTT.

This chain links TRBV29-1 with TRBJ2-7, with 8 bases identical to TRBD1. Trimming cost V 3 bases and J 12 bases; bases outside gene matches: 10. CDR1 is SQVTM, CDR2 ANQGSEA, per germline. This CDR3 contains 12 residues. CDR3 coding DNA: TGCAGCGTTGAGGGGGCGCAGGGGGCGGTGTACTTC. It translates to CSVEGAQGAVYF.

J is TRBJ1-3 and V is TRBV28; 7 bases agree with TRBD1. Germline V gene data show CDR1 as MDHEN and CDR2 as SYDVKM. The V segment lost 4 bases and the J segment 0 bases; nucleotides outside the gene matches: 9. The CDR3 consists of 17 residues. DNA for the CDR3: TGTGCCAGCAGTTCTCGGGACAGAACCAACTCTGGAAACACCATATATTTT. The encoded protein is CASSSRDRTNSGNTIYF.

Here the CDR3 reads CASSATGTGELFF. In DNA form, the CDR3 reads TGTGCCAGCAGCGCGACAGGGACCGGGGAGCTGTTTTTT. The chain carries TRBV11-3 and TRBJ2-2; 7 nucleotides line up with TRBD1. The CDR3 sequence is 13 residues long. V gave up 5 bases and J gave up 5 bases; unmatched junction bases: 2. The V gene's germline CDR1 is SGHNT and CDR2 YENEEA.

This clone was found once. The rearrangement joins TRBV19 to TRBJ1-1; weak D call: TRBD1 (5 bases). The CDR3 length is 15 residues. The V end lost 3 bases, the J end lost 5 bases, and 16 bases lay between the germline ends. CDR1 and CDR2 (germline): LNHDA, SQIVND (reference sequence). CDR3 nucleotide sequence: TGTGCCAGTAGTATTCTACGCTGGGGGGATACTGAAGCTTTCTTT. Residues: CASSILRWGDTEAFF.

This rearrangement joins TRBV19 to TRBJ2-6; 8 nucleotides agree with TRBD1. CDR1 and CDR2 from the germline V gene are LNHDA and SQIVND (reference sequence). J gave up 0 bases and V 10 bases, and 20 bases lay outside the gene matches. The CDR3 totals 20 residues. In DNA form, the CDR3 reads TGTGCCACCCAAACCGGGACAGGCCGGAGGATTCTCTCTGGGGCCAACGTCCTGACTTTC. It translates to CATQTGTGRRILSGANVLTF.

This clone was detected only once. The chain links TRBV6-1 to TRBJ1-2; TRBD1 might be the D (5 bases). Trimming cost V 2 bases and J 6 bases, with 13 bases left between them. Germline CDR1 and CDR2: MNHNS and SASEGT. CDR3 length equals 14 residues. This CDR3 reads CASSETPGVDGYTF. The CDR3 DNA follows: TGTGCCAGCAGTGAAACCCCGGGGGTGGATGGCTACACCTTC.

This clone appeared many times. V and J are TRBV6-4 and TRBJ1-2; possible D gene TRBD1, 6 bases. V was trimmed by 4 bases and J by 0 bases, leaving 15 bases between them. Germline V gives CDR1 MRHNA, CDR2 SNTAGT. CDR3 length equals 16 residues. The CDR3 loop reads CASSVEGHGTNYGYTF. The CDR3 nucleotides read TGTGCCAGCAGTGTCGAGGGACACGGCACTAACTATGGCTACACCTTC.

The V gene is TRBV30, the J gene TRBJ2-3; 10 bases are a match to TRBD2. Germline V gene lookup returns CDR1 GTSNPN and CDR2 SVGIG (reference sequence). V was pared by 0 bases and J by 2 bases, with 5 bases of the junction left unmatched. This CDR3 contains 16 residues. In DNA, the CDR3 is TGTGCCTGGAGTGTGCTACTAGCGGGAATCACAGATACGCAGTATTTT. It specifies CAWSVLLAGITDTQYF.

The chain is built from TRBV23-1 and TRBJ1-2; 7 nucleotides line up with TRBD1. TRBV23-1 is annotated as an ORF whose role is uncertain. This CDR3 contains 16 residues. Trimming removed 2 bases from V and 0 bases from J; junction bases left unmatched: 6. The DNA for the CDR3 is TGCGCCAGCAGTCAAAGCAGGGGGTTCCCTAACTATGGCTACACCTTC. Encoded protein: CASSQSRGFPNYGYTF.